Described below is a single T cell receptor beta chain sequence and its context. The CDR3 runs to 13 residues. Looked up from germline, CDR1 is SGHRS and CDR2 is YFSETQ. Trimming cost V 5 bases and J 4 bases, with 12 bases left between them. The data derive from a study of control samples from healthy donors and cancer patients. Only in-frame clones appear in the TCRdb table, and some are missing; sequencing was by immunoSEQ multiplex PCR. Here the sample spans approximately 150,000 clones, 91% being singletons. The rearrangement uses TRBV5-1 and TRBJ1-2, with D possibly matching TRBD1 (6 bases). The sequencing input was blood. This TCR was sampled from a man aged 25-45 years in good health. The CDR3: CASRGQSSYGYTF. In DNA, the CDR3 is TGCGCCAGCAGAGGACAGAGTTCCTATGGCTACACCTTC.